Shown below are 16 T cell receptor beta chains from a single sample sequenced in a study of a mutant IDH1 vaccine in newly diagnosed glioma. The time point: week 11, during vaccination. Mutant IDH1 20-mer peptide, at 300 ug, made up each vaccine dose, with topical imiquimod. Measured with immunoSEQ multiplex PCR; TCRdb has only the in-frame clones, and not every one. The table records roughly 22,000 clones, over 85% of them present only once. Their antigen targets remain unknown. Source: PBMCs, taken from a glioma patient whose treatment included an IDH1 peptide vaccine. All receptors come from a woman aged 40 to 50 with glioma.

The chain employs TRBV20-1 and TRBJ2-2; D unclear. The length of the CDR3 is 11 residues. Trimming stripped 6 bases from V and 7 bases from J, with 9 bases between. The germline CDR1 and CDR2 sequences are DFQATT and SNEGSKA (reference sequence). The DNA for the CDR3 is TGCAGTGCGAAAGGGAACGGGGAGCTGTTTTTT. This sequence encodes CSAKGNGELFF.

The chain uses TRBV5-4 and TRBJ2-2, with TRBD2 matching 8 bases. Germline values: CDR1 SGHNT, CDR2 YYREEE (reference sequence). There are 15 residues in the CDR3. V shed 2 bases and J 4 bases; nucleotides not matched to a gene: 4. The CDR3 protein is CASSFSGTPTGELFF. The DNA of the CDR3 is TGTGCCAGCAGCTTTAGCGGGACCCCCACCGGGGAGCTGTTTTTT. Based on the CDR3 plus reference TRBV5-4 and TRBJ2-2, the full variable domain is ETGVTQSPTHLIKTRGQQVTLRCSSQSGHNTVSWYQQALGQGPQFIFQYYREEENGRGNFPPRFSGLQFPNYSSELNVNALELDDSALYLCASSFSGTPTGELFFGEGSRLTVL.

The chain joins TRBV5-4 to TRBJ1-2; 12 bases match TRBD1. Unmatched junction bases numbered 9, after V lost 5 bases and J lost 4 bases. The CDR3 covers 16 residues. Per germline, CDR1 SGHNT and CDR2 YYREEE (reference sequence). CDR3 in DNA: TGTGCCAGCAGTAGTTTCGGGACAGGGGGCTCCTATGGCTACACCTTC. This sequence encodes CASSSFGTGGSYGYTF.

This chain links TRBV2 with TRBJ1-2; TRBD1 matches 10 bases. V lost 6 bases and J lost 4; bases outside the gene matches: 8. Germline V gives CDR1 SNHLY, CDR2 FYNNEI. The CDR3 totals 15 residues. DNA for the CDR3: TGTGCCAGCAGCCGCGGGACAGGGGCTCCCTATGGCTACACCTTC. Residues: CASSRGTGAPYGYTF.

This sequence joins TRBV30 and TRBJ1-2, with D unresolved. Trimming took off 0 bases at V and 7 bases at J, with 15 bases between the two ends. Germline CDR1 GTSNPN, CDR2 SVGIG (reference sequence). The CDR3 has 14 amino acids. The CDR3 nucleotides are TGTGCCTGGAGTGTAAGTACAGTGGCTGCTGGCTACACCTTC. It is translated as CAWSVSTVAAGYTF.

CDR3 amino acids: CASSRMVARPTTNTGELFF. DNA for the CDR3: TGTGCCAGCAGCCGAATGGTGGCCAGACCTACGACGAACACCGGGGAGCTGTTTTTT. The chain carries TRBV7-2 and TRBJ2-2, with D hard to call. Trimming removed 5 bases at V and 0 bases at J, with 22 bases between. CDR1 and CDR2 (germline): SGHTA, FQGNSA. The CDR3 covers 19 residues.

This chain connects TRBV5-1 to TRBJ2-7, with a weak D call TRBD2 (5 bases). V lost 7 bases to trimming and J lost 4 bases, with 18 bases between them. The CDR3 extends over 14 amino acids. CDR1 and CDR2 from the germline V gene are SGHRS and YFSETQ. The CDR3 spells CASGPGSGSYEQYF. CDR3 sequence (DNA): TGCGCCAGCGGCCCCGGCAGCGGTTCGTACGAGCAGTACTTC.

The chain links TRBV5-1 to TRBJ1-1, with 11 bases matching TRBD1. This CDR3 is built from 16 residues. Germline CDR1 and CDR2: SGHRS and YFSETQ. Unmatched junction bases numbered 9, after V lost 4 bases and J lost 4 bases. CDR3 region: CASSLQGQGVVTEAFF. DNA for the CDR3: TGCGCCAGCAGCCTCCAGGGACAGGGGGTGGTCACTGAAGCTTTCTTT.

The rearrangement links TRBV6-5 to TRBJ1-5; unclear D gene. Germline V gene data show CDR1 as MNHEY and CDR2 as SVGAGI. This CDR3 region has 13 residues. Between the trimmed V and J ends, which lost 6 bases and 4 bases, there was a span of 10 bases. CDR3 in DNA: TGTGCCAGCAGAACAGAACGAAATCAGCCCCAGCATTTT. Protein sequence: CASRTERNQPQHF.

V gene TRBV2 combines with J gene TRBJ1-4, with D maybe TRBD1 (5 bases). This CDR3 comprises 13 residues. Germline V CDR1 and CDR2: SNHLY, FYNNEI. V was trimmed by 6 bases and J by 8 bases, leaving 13 bases between them. CDR3 sequence (DNA): TGTGCCAGCAGCCAGGGAGTAGGCGAAAAACTGTTTTTT. Translating gives CASSQGVGEKLFF.

This clone was seen only once. This sequence joins TRBV2 and TRBJ2-7; a weak D match, TRBD2 (6 bases). V was cut by 6 bases and J by 4 bases, with 13 bases left in between. CDR3 size: 13 residues. Germline assignment: CDR1 SNHLY and CDR2 FYNNEI. CDR3 nucleotides: TGTGCCAGCAGGGGGGGACTTCAATACGAGCAGTACTTC. Residues: CASRGGLQYEQYF.

The chain uses TRBV5-1 and TRBJ2-7; TRBD2 matches at 12 bases. This CDR3 region has 17 residues. From germline, CDR1 is SGHRS and CDR2 YFSETQ. J was trimmed by 2 bases and V by 3 bases; bases with no gene match: 9. The CDR3 DNA follows: TGCGCCAGCAGCTATAGGACTAGCGGGAAAGGCCCCTACGAGCAGTACTTC. Its protein product is CASSYRTSGKGPYEQYF.

V is TRBV7-2 and J is TRBJ1-2; D not resolved. Trimming took off 0 bases at V and 2 bases at J, with 4 bases between the two ends. The CDR3 contains 13 residues. Germline V gene lookup returns CDR1 SGHTA and CDR2 FQGNSA. The CDR3 DNA follows: TGTGCCAGCAGCTTAGCTCGGAACTATGGCTACACCTTC. It is translated as CASSLARNYGYTF.

The V and J genes are TRBV6-6 and TRBJ2-5, with D possibly TRBD1 on 5 matching bases. This CDR3 has 15 residues. V was clipped by 9 bases and J by 2 bases, with 19 bases between them. Germline CDR1 reads MNHNY; CDR2 reads SVGAGI (reference sequence). The CDR3 region is CASVTGIASQETQYF. The CDR3 region has the DNA TGTGCCAGTGTAACAGGAATCGCTTCTCAAGAGACCCAGTACTTC.

This chain links TRBV5-1 with TRBJ2-5, with 7 bases that match TRBD1. The germline gives CDR1 SGHRS, CDR2 YFSETQ. Germline trimming cut 4 bases from V and 5 bases from J; bases unmatched to any gene: 5. The CDR3 covers 13 residues. CDR3 nucleotide sequence: TGCGCCAGCAGCGCGAACAGGGGTGAGACCCAGTACTTC. This gives the protein CASSANRGETQYF.

The chain combines TRBV30 with TRBJ2-3; 15 bases are shared with TRBD2. The CDR3 runs 17 residues. Looked up from germline, CDR1 is GTSNPN and CDR2 is SVGIG (reference sequence). The V segment lost 3 bases and the J segment 3 bases; nucleotides outside the gene matches: 7. The CDR3 reads CAWRPPGLAGGTDTQYF. In DNA, the CDR3 is TGTGCCTGGAGGCCCCCGGGACTAGCGGGAGGTACAGATACGCAGTATTTT.